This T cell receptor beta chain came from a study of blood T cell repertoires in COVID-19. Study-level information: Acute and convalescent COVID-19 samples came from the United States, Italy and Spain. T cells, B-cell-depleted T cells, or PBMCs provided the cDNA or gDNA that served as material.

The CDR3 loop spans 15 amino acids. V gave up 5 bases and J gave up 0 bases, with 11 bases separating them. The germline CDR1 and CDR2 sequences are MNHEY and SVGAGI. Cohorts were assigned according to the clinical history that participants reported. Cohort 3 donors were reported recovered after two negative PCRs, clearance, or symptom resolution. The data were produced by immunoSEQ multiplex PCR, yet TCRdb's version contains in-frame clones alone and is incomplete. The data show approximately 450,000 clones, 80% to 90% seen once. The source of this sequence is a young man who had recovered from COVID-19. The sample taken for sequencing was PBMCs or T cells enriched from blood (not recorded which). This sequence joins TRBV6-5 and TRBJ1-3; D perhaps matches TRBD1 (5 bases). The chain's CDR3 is CASSRTLNSGNTIYF. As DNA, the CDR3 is TGTGCCAGCAGTCGGACACTAAACTCTGGAAACACCATATATTTT.